A single sample gave rise to the 2 T cell receptor beta chains below, sequenced in a study of early T cells in non-severe SARS-CoV-2 infection. MiXCR, applied by TCRdb to the 5' RACE reads, yields one record per CDR3 protein. Here the sample spans 50,000 or so distinct CDR3 sequences, 3.5% to 4.5% being singletons. Source material: whole blood. The receptors were sampled from an adult who was a healthcare worker with PCR-confirmed SARS-CoV-2 infection or an uninfected control (not recorded which).

The chain uses TRBV12-3 or TRBV12-4 and TRBJ1-3; D is unresolved. The CDR3 runs to 15 residues. V was pared by 4 bases and J by 0 bases, with 10 bases between. Here the CDR3 reads CASSSWPPSGNTIYF. The CDR3 DNA is TGTGCCAGCAGTTCCTGGCCCCCCTCTGGAAACACCATATATTTT.

This clonotype was seen repeatedly, ten times or more. The chain carries TRBV10-3 and TRBJ2-2; D gene unclear. V was pared by 3 bases and J by 0 bases, with 8 bases between. Germline CDR1 and CDR2: ENHRY and SYGVKD. There are 15 residues in the CDR3. CDR3 nucleotides: TGTGCCATCAGTGAATGGAGCTCGAACACCGGGGAGCTGTTTTTT. It encodes CAISEWSSNTGELFF.